This TCR beta chain was identified during a study of T cell responses to AZD1222 COVID-19 vaccine. Germline V gives CDR1 LGHDT, CDR2 YNNKEL (reference sequence). The V and J ends lost 0 bases and 3 bases, in that order; junction bases with no gene match: 4. The CDR3 sequence is 15 residues long. Profiled with immunoSEQ multiplex PCR; TCRdb holds only in-frame clones, not every one. This repertoire shows roughly 130,000 clones, around 84% found once; its top ten account for around 12%. The specimen was peripheral blood, collected on day 0 of AZD1222 vaccination. This sequence was found in an adult in good health. The V call is TRBV3-1 (or the pseudogene TRBV3-2), the J call TRBJ2-7; 8 positions agree with TRBD2. The CDR3 spells CASSQDYRGGYEQYF. DNA of the CDR3: TGTGCCAGCAGCCAAGATTATCGGGGGGGCTACGAGCAGTACTTC.